These 5 T cell receptor beta chains were all obtained from the same sample, sequenced in a study of neoadjuvant anti-PD-1 for oral cavity cancer. The table came from immunoSEQ multiplex PCR; TCRdb's copy has only in-frame clones and leaves some out. The sample contains 30,000 to 40,000 clones, about 86% of which appear only once. Sequenced here: PBMCs, sampled before nivolumab (anti-PD-1) treatment. These receptors were obtained from a person between 40 and 80 years old with oral cavity squamous cell carcinoma.

This sequence joins TRBV5-1 and TRBJ1-1; D gene uncertain. With 4 bases removed from V and 11 bases from J, the gap between germline ends came to 18 bases. The germline gives CDR1 SGHRS, CDR2 YFSETQ. The CDR3 has 13 residues. The CDR3 reads CASSPELGGEAFF. CDR3 in DNA: TGCGCCAGCAGCCCGGAACTGGGAGGCGAGGCTTTCTTT.

The V and J genes are TRBV29-1 and TRBJ1-1; 9 bases agree with TRBD1. V lost 7 bases, J lost 6 bases, and 12 bases stayed unmatched. The CDR3 spans 14 residues. Germline CDR1 reads SQVTM; CDR2 reads ANQGSEA. For the CDR3, the DNA is TGCAGCGGTGCAACAGGGGGCGCGGGCTCTGAAGCTTTCTTT. As protein: CSGATGGAGSEAFF.

This chain joins TRBV7-9 and TRBJ2-1, with 8 bases aligning to TRBD1. V was clipped by 5 bases and J by 6 bases; unmatched bases: 9. Germline loops: CDR1 SEHNR, CDR2 FQNEAQ (reference sequence). The CDR3 is 15 residues long. The CDR3 DNA reads as TGTGCCAGCAGCCTTCGACAGGGGACGATCAATGAGCAGTTCTTC. Protein product: CASSLRQGTINEQFF. Complete variable domain (other parts from reference TRBV7-9 and TRBJ2-1): DTGVSQNPRHKITKRGQNVTFRCDPISEHNRLYWYRQTLGQGPEFLTYFQNEAQLEKSRLLSDRFSAERPKGSFSTLEIQRTEQGDSAMYLCASSLRQGTINEQFFGPGTRLTVL.

Remarks on this clone: The junction departs from the called germline gene at one end, perhaps through a read error. The V gene is TRBV28, the J gene TRBJ2-5; D tentatively reads TRBD1 or TRBD2 (5 bases each). The length of the CDR3 is 13 residues. Germline lookup yields CDR1 MDHEN and CDR2 SYDVKM. The CDR3 bases are TGTGCCAGCAGTTGGCAGGGCCGTCTCTTAGCGCACTTC. It codes for CASSWQGRLLAHF.

The chain has TRBV4-3 and TRBJ1-2; possibly TRBD1 for D (5 bases). V lost 1 base and J 6 bases, leaving 24 bases between the germline ends. Germline V lookup: CDR1 LGHNA, CDR2 YSLEER. CDR3 length: 18 residues. The CDR3 bases are TGCGCCAGCAGCCAAGTGAGTTTCTTCGGGACGGGGAGCAATGGCTACACCTTC. This translates into CASSQVSFFGTGSNGYTF.